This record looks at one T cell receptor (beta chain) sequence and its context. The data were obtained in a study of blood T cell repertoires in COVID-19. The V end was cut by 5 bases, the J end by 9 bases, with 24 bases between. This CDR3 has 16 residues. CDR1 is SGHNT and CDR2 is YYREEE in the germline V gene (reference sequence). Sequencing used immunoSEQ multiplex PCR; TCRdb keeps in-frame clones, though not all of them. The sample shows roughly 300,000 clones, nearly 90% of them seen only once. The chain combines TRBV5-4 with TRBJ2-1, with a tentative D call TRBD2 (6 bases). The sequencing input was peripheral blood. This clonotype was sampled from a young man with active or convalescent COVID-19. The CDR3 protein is CASRLGMTRGSVEQFF. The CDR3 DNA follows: TGTGCCAGCAGACTTGGAATGACACGGGGGTCTGTTGAGCAGTTCTTC.